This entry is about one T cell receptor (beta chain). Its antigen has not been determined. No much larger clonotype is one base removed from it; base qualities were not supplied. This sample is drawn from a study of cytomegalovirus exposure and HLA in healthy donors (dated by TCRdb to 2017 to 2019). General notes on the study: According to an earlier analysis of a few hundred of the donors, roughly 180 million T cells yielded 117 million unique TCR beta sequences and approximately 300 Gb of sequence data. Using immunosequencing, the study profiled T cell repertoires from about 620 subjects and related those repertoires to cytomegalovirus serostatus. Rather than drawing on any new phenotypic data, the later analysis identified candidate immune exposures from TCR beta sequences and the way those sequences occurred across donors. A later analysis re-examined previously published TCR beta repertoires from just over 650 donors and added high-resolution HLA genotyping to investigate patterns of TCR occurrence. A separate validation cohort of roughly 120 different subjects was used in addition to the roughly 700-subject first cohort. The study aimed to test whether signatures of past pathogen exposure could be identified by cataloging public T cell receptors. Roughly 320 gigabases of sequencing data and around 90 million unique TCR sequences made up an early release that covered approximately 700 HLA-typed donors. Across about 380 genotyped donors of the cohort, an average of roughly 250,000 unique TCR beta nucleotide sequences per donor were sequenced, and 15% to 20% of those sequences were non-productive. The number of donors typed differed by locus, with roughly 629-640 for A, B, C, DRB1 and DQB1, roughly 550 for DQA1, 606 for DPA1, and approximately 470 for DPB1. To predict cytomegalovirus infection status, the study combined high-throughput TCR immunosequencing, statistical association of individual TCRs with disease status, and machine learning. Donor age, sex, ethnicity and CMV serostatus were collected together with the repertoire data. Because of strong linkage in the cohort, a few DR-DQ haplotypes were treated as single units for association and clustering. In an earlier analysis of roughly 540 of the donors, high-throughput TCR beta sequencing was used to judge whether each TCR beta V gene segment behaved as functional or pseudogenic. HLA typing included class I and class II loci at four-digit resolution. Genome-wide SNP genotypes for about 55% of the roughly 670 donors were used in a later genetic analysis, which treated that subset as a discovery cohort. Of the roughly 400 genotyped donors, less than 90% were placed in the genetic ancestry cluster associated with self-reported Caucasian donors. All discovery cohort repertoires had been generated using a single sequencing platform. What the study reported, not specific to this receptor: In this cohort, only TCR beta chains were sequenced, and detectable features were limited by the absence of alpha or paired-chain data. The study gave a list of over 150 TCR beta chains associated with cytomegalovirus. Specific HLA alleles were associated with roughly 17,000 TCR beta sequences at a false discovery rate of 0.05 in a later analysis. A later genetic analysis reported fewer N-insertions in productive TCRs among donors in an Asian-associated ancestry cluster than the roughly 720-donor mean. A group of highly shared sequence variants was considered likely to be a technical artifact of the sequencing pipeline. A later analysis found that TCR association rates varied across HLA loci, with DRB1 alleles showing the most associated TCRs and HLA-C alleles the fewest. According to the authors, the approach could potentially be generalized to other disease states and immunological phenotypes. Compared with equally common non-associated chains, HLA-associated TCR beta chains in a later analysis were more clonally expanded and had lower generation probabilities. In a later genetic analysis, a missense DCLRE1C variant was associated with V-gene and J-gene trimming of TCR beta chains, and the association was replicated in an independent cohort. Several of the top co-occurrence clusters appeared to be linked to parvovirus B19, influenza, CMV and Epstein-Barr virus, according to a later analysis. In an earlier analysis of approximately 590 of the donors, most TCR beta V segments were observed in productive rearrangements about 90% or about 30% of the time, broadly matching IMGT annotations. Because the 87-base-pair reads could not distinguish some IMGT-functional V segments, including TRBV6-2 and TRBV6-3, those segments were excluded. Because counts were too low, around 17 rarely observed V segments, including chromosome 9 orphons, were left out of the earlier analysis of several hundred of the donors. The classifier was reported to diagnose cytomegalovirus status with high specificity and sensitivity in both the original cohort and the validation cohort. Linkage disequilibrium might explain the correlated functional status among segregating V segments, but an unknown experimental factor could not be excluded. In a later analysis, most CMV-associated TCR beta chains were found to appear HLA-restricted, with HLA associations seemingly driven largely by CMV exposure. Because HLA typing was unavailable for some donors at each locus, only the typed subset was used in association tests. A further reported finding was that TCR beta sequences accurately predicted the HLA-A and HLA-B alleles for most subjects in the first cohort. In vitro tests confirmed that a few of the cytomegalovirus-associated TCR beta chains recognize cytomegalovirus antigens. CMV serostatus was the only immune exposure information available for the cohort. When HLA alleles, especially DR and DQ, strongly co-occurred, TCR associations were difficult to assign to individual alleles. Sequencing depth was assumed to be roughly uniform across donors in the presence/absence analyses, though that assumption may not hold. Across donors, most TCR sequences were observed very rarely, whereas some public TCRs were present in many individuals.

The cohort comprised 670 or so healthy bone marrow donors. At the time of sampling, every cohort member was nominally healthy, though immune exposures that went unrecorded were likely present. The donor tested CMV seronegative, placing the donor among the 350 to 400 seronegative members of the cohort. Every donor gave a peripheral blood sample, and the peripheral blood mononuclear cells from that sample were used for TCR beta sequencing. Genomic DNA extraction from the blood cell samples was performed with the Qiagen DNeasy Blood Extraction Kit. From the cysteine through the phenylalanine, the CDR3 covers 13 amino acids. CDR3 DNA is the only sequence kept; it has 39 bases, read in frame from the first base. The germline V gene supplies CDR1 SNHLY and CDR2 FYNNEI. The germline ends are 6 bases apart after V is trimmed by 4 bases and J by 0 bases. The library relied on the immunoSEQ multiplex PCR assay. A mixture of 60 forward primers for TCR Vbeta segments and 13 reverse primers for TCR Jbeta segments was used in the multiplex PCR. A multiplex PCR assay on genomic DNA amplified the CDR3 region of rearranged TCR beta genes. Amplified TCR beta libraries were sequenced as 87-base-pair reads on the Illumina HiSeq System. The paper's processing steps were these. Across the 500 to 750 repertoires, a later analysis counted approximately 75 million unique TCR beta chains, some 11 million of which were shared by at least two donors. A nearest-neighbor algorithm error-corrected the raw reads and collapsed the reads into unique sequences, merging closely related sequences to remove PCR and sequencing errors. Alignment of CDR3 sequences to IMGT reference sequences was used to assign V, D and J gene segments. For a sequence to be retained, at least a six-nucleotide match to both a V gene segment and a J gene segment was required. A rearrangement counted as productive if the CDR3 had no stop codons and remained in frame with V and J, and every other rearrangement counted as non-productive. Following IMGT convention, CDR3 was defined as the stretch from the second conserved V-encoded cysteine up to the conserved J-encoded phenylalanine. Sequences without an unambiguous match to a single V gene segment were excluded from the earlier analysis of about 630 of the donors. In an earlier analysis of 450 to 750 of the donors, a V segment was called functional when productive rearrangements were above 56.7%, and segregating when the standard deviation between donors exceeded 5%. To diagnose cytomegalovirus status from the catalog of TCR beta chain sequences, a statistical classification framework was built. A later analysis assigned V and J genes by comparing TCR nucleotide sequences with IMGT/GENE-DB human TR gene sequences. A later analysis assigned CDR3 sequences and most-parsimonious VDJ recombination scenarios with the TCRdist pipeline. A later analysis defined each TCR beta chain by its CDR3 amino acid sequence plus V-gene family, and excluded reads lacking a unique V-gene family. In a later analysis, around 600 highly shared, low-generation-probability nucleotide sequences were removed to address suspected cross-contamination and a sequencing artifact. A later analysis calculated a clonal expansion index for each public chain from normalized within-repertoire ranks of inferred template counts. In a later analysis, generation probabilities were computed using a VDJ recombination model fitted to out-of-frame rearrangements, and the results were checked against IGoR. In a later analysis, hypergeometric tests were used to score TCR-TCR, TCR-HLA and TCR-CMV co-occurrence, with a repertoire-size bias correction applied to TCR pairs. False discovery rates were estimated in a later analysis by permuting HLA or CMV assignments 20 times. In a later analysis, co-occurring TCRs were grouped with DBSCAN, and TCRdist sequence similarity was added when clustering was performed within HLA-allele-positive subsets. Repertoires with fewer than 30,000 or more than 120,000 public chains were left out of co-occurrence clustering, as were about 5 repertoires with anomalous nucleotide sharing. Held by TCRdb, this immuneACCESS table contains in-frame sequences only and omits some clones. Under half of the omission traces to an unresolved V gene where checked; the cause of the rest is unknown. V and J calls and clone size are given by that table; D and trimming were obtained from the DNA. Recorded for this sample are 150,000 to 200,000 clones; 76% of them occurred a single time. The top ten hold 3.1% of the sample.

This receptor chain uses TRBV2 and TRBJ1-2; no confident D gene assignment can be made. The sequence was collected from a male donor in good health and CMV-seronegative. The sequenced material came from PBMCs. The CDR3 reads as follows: CASSGSANYGYTF. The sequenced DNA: TGTGCCAGCAGTGGGTCAGCTAACTATGGCTACACCTTC.